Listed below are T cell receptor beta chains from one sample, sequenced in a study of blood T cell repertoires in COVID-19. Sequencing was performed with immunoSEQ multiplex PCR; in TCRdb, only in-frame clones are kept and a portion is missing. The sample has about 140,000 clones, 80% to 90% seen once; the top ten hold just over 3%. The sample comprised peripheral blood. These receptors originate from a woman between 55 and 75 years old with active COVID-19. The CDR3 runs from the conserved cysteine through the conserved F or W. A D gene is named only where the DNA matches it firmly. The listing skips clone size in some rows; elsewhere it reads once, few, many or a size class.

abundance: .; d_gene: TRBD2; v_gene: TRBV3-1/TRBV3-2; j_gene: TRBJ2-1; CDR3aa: CASSQVAGEQFF; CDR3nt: TGTGCCAGCAGCCAAGTAGCGGGAGAGCAGTTCTTC
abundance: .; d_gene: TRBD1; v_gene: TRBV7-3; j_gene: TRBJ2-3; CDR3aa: CASSLGTGADTQYF; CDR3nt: TGTGCCAGCAGCTTGGGGACAGGCGCAGATACGCAGTATTTT
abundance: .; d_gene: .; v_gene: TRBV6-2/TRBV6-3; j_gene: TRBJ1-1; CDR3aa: CASSYFRNTEAFF; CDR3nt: TGTGCCAGCAGTTACTTCAGGAACACTGAAGCTTTCTTT
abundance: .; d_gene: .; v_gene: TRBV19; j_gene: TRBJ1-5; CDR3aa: CASKGGRGRNQPQHF; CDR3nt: TGTGCCAGTAAAGGGGGGAGGGGCCGCAATCAGCCCCAGCATTTT
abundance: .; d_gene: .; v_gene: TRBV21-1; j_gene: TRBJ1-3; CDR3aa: CASSKGREGAYGNTIYF; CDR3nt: TGTGCCAGCAGCAAAGGTCGGGAGGGGGCGTATGGAAACACCATATATTTT
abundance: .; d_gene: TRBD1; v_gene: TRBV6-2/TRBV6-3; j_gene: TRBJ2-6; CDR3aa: CASSLGQFSGANVLTF; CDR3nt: TGTGCCAGCAGCCTGGGACAGTTCTCTGGGGCCAACGTCCTGACTTTC
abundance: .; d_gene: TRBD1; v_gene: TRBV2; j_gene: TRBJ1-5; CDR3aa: CASSRQGGNQPQHF; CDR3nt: TGTGCCAGCAGCCGACAGGGGGGAAATCAGCCCCAGCATTTT
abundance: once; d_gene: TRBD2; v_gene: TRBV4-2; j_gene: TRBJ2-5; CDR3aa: CASSQLAGGEETQYF; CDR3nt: TGTGCCAGCAGCCAGCTAGCGGGAGGAGAAGAGACCCAGTACTTC
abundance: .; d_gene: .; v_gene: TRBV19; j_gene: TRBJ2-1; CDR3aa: CASSIEGAPPPYNEQFF; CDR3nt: TGTGCCAGTAGTATAGAAGGGGCCCCCCCGCCCTACAATGAGCAGTTCTTC
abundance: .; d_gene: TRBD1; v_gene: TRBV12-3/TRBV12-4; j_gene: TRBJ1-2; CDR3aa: CASSWDRAAGYTF; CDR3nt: TGTGCCAGCAGTTGGGACAGGGCGGCGGGCTACACCTTC
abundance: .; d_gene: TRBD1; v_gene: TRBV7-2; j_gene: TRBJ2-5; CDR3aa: CASSFDRGLETQYF; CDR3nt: TGTGCCAGCAGCTTCGACAGGGGGCTAGAGACCCAGTACTTC
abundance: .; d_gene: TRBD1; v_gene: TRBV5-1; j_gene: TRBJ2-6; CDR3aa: CASSFTGGSSSGANVLTF; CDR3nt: TGCGCCAGCAGCTTCACAGGGGGTTCTAGCTCTGGGGCCAACGTCCTGACTTTC
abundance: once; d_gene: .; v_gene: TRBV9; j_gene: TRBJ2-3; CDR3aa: CASSATLTISTDTQYF; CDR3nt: TGTGCCAGCAGCGCGACCCTGACTATAAGCACAGATACGCAGTATTTT
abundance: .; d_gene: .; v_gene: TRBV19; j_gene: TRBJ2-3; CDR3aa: CASGKFGTDTQYF; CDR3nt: TGTGCCAGTGGCAAATTTGGTACAGATACGCAGTATTTT
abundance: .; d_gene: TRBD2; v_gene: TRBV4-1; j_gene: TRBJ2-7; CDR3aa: CASSLSALAGATNYEQYF; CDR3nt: TGCGCCAGCAGCCTAAGTGCGCTAGCGGGAGCGACAAACTACGAGCAGTACTTC
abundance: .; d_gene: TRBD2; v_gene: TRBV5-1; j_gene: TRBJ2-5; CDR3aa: CATEDGLAGKKTQYF; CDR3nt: TGCGCCACAGAAGATGGACTAGCGGGAAAAAAGACCCAGTACTTC
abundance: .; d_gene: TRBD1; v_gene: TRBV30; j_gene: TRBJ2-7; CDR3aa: CAWDRGTPAQYF; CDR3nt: TGTGCCTGGGACAGGGGGACCCCCGCGCAGTACTTC
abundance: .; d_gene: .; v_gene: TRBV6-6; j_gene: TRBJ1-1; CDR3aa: CASSHDLRGYLNTEAFF; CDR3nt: TGTGCCAGCAGTCACGACCTAAGGGGGTATTTGAACACTGAAGCTTTCTTT
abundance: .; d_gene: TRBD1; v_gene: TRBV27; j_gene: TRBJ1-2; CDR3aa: CASSVGQTSSGYTF; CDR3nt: TGTGCCAGCAGTGTGGGACAGACTTCCTCTGGCTACACCTTC
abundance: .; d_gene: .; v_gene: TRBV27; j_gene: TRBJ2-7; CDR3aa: CASSPNLGTHRKIYEQYF; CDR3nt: TGTGCCAGCAGTCCTAACCTAGGGACACACCGCAAGATATACGAGCAGTACTTC
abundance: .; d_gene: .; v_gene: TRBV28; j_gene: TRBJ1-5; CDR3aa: CASRQAAGSQPQHF; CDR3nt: TGTGCCAGCAGGCAAGCCGCCGGGTCTCAGCCCCAGCATTTT
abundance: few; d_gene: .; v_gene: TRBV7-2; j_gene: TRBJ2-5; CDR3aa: CASSFGSFKETQYF; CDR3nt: TGTGCCAGCAGTTTCGGGAGTTTTAAAGAGACCCAGTACTTC
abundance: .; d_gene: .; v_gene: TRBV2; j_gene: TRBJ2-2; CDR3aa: CASTPGTYSNTGELFF; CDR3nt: TGTGCCAGCACCCCAGGGACATATTCGAACACCGGGGAGCTGTTTTTT
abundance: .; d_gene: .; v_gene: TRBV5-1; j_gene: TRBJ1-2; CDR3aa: CASSLGDFSRGYTF; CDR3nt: TGCGCCAGCAGCTTGGGGGACTTCTCTCGGGGCTACACCTTC
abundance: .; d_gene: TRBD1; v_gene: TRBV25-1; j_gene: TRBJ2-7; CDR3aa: CASGPTGNYEQYF; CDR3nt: TGTGCCAGCGGCCCGACAGGGAACTACGAGCAGTACTTC
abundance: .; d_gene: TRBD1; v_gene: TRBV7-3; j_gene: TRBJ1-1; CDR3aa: CASSLTRPSHGTGGAIFSTEAFF; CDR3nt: TGTGCCAGCAGCTTAACGAGGCCCTCGCACGGGACAGGGGGCGCGATTTTTAGCACTGAAGCTTTCTTT
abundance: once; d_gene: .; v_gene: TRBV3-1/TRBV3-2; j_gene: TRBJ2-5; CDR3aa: CASSQVSARTQYF; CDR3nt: TGTGCCAGCAGCCAAGTGAGTGCAAGGACCCAGTACTTC
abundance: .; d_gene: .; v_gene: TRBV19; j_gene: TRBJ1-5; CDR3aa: CASSISNSPGQPQHF; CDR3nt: TGTGCCAGTAGTATAAGTAATTCCCCGGGGCAGCCCCAGCATTTT
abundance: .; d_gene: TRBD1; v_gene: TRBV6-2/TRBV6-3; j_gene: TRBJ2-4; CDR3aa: CASSYAHLTGDIQYF; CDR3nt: TGTGCCAGCAGTTACGCGCACCTGACAGGGGACATTCAGTACTTC
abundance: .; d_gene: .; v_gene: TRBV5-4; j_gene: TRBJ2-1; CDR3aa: CASSLTDNEQFF; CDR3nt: TGTGCCAGCAGCTTGACAGACAATGAGCAGTTCTTC
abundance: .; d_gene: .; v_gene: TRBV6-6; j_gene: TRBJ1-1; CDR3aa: CASSIGGTEAFF; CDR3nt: TGTGCCAGCAGTATCGGAGGCACTGAAGCTTTCTTT
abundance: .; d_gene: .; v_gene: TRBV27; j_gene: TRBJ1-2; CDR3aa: CASSYSYRAAYGYTF; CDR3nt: TGTGCCAGCAGCTATTCTTACAGGGCCGCCTATGGCTACACCTTC
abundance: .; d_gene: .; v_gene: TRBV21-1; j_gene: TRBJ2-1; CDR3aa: CASRCRGPRQFF; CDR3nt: TGTGCCAGCAGGTGCAGGGGTCCCCGGCAGTTCTTC
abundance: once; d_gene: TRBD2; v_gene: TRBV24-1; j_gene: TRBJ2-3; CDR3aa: CATSDLGGRGTDTQYF; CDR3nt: TGTGCCACCAGTGATTTGGGCGGGAGGGGTACAGATACGCAGTATTTT
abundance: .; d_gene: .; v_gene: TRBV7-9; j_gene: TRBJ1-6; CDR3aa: CASSLADSNSPLHF; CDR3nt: TGTGCCAGCAGCTTAGCGGACAGTAATTCACCCCTCCACTTT
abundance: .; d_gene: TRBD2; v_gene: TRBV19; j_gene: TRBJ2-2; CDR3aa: CASSYDLVLAGGTGELFF; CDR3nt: TGTGCCAGTAGTTACGACCTCGTACTAGCGGGAGGCACCGGGGAGCTGTTTTTT
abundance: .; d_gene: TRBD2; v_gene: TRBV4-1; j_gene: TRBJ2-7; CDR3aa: CASSQKGVVGGPHEQYF; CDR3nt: TGCGCCAGCAGCCAAAAGGGCGTGGTGGGAGGGCCCCACGAGCAGTACTTC
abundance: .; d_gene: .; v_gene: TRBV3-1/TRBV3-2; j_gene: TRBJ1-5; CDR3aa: CANSRQGNQPQHF; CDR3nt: TGTGCCAACAGCCGACAGGGCAATCAGCCCCAGCATTTT
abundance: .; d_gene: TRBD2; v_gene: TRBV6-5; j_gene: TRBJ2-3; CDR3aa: CASYPRAGGADTQYF; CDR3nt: TGTGCCAGCTACCCCCGGGCGGGAGGGGCAGATACGCAGTATTTT
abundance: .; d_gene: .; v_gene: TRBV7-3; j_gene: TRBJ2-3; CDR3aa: CASSLSEIDTQYF; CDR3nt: TGTGCCAGCAGCTTGAGTGAGATAGATACGCAGTATTTT